These 27 T cell receptor beta chains share one sample of origin, sequenced in a study of shared clonotypes between healthy human individuals (dated by TCRdb to about 2020). The library was obtained by the immunoSEQ multiplex PCR assay. This immuneACCESS table, as held by TCRdb, lists in-frame sequences with V and J called but not all clones. Of the missing ones, under half trace to an unresolved V gene in checked studies; the others have no known cause. The sample table shows some 1,600,000 clones, and 95% to 99% are seen once. The ten largest clones add up to around 0.45% of the sample. Material: naive CD4+ T cells sorted from blood. In the paper's terms, the cell subset or site label means: CD45RA+ positively selected. Receptors originate from a man younger than 40 in good health.

Details on this clone: Germline and junction disagree at one end, which may indicate a read error. The CDR3 loop reads CASSFLGETQYF. CDR3 sequence (DNA): TGTGCTAGCAGCTTTCTAGGGGAGACCCAGTACTTC. The V gene is TRBV7-7, the J gene TRBJ2-5; D gene uncertain. The germline CDR1 and CDR2 sequences are SSHAT and FNYEAQ (reference sequence). The CDR3 sequence is 12 residues long.

The chain joins TRBV2 to TRBJ2-1; possibly TRBD2 for D (6 bases). The germline gives CDR1 SNHLY, CDR2 FYNNEI. The CDR3 covers 11 residues. Between the trimmed V and J ends, which lost 5 bases and 10 bases, there was a span of 9 bases. The CDR3 here is CASSLAGEQFF. CDR3 coding DNA: TGTGCCAGCAGTTTGGCGGGAGAGCAGTTCTTC.

V is TRBV7-9 and J is TRBJ1-1; 12 bases line up with TRBD1. CDR1 is SEHNR, CDR2 FQNEAQ, per germline (reference sequence). The V gene end was trimmed by 5 bases and the J gene end by 1 base; junction bases not matched to a gene: 8. This CDR3 spans 17 amino acids. The DNA of the CDR3 is TGTGCCAGCAGCCACATCCCGGGACAGGGGGCGAACACTGAAGCTTTCTTT. This gives the protein CASSHIPGQGANTEAFF.

The V gene is TRBV5-1, the J gene TRBJ2-7; no definite D call. V dropped 4 bases and J dropped 4 bases, with 12 bases sitting between them. This CDR3 has 13 residues. Germline V gene lookup returns CDR1 SGHRS and CDR2 YFSETQ. CDR3 in DNA: TGCGCCAGCAGCCCCCTGACCCAGTACGAGCAGTACTTC. Translating it yields CASSPLTQYEQYF.

CDR3 protein: CASSPSRLAVTGADTQYF. The CDR3 bases are TGTGCCAGCTCACCCTCCCGACTAGCGGTCACCGGGGCAGATACGCAGTATTTT. The J gene is TRBJ2-3, the V gene TRBV18; 9 nucleotides match TRBD2. Germline CDR1 KGHSH, CDR2 LQKENI. J was trimmed by 4 bases and V by 3 bases; bases with no gene match: 14. This CDR3 is 18 amino acids long.

CDR3 DNA: TGTGCCAGCAGCCTGGACAGCGGCTCCTACAATGAGCAGTTCTTC. Protein sequence: CASSLDSGSYNEQFF. The V call is TRBV28, the J call TRBJ2-1; D perhaps matches TRBD1 (6 bases). The germline gives CDR1 MDHEN, CDR2 SYDVKM. Trimming stripped 6 bases from V and 0 bases from J, with 12 bases between. This CDR3 comprises 15 residues.

This sequence joins TRBV27 and TRBJ2-6; a weak D match, TRBD1 (5 bases). The germline V gene encodes CDR1 MNHEY and CDR2 SMNVEV (reference sequence). The CDR3 extends over 14 amino acids. Trimming removed 6 bases from V and 4 bases from J, with 10 bases in between. The CDR3 sequence: CASRDNRGANVLTF. CDR3 bases: TGTGCCAGCAGAGATAACAGGGGGGCCAACGTCCTGACTTTC.

The V and J genes are TRBV28 and TRBJ2-5; 7 bases align to TRBD1. V dropped 0 bases and J dropped 2; count of bases not matched to a gene: 3. The CDR3 is 15 residues long. Germline V lookup: CDR1 MDHEN, CDR2 SYDVKM. The CDR3 DNA follows: TGTGCCAGCAGTTTATGGGGGACAGTACAAGAGACCCAGTACTTC. Protein product: CASSLWGTVQETQYF.

This chain uses TRBV10-3 with TRBJ2-3; D remains unclear. Germline loops: CDR1 ENHRY, CDR2 SYGVKD. The CDR3 loop spans 14 amino acids. V dropped 3 bases and J dropped 5 bases, with 12 bases sitting between them. The DNA of the CDR3 is TGTGCCATCAGTGATACCACTTGGGGAGATACGCAGTATTTT. Translation: CAISDTTWGDTQYF.

Regarding this clone: Within the sample, other DNA sequences also encode this same CDR3. The chain has TRBV9 and TRBJ1-3; D gene ambiguous. Germline values: CDR1 SGDLS, CDR2 YYNGEE. The CDR3 length is 14 residues. The V end lost 0 bases, the J end lost 0 bases, and 4 bases lay between the germline ends. Written as DNA, the CDR3 is TGTGCCAGCAGCGTAGCGGTCTCTGGAAACACCATATATTTT. The encoded protein is CASSVAVSGNTIYF.

The CDR3 nucleotides are TGCGCCAGCAGCTTCTCCCGGGGCCTGAACACTGAAGCTTTCTTT. Translated, it gives CASSFSRGLNTEAFF. The chain employs TRBV5-1 and TRBJ1-1, with D possibly matching TRBD1 (5 bases). Trimming removed 2 bases from V and 0 bases from J, with 11 bases in between. Per the germline V gene, CDR1 is SGHRS and CDR2 is YFSETQ. This CDR3 is 15 amino acids long.

The chain recombines TRBV28 with TRBJ1-2; no definite D call. Germline values: CDR1 MDHEN, CDR2 SYDVKM. Trimming took off 5 bases at V and 4 bases at J, with 11 bases between the two ends. The CDR3 spans 13 residues. The CDR3 is CASSPTGPYGYTF. CDR3 DNA: TGTGCCAGCAGTCCAACCGGACCCTATGGCTACACCTTC.

This clone was recorded only once. The chain recombines TRBV27 with TRBJ1-4; 8 nucleotides match TRBD1. V lost 3 bases and J lost 7; bases outside the gene matches: 7. Germline V gene data show CDR1 as MNHEY and CDR2 as SMNVEV (reference sequence). This CDR3 is 15 amino acids long. CDR3 DNA: TGTGCCAGCAGTTTGAGGACAGGGTTTGCTGAAAAACTGTTTTTT. This codes for CASSLRTGFAEKLFF.

In its sample, this clone was seen once. The chain couples TRBV29-1 to TRBJ2-7; D unresolved. The V gene lost 4 bases and the J gene lost 2 bases, with 9 bases spanning the gap. The V gene's germline CDR1 is SQVTM and CDR2 ANQGSEA. The CDR3 consists of 12 residues. The CDR3 spells CSVAEGAYEQYF. DNA of the CDR3: TGCAGCGTTGCGGAAGGAGCCTACGAGCAGTACTTC.

The chain couples TRBV29-1 to TRBJ2-7, with D perhaps matching TRBD2 (7 bases). Germline loops: CDR1 SQVTM, CDR2 ANQGSEA. Trimming took 0 bases from V and 2 from J, leaving 11 bases between them. The CDR3 has 14 amino acids. CDR3 bases: TGCAGCGTTGAAGATCGGGGGGCCCCCTACGAGCAGTACTTC. Its translation: CSVEDRGAPYEQYF.

This chain joins TRBV2 and TRBJ2-7, with 10 bases identical to TRBD1. Germline loops: CDR1 SNHLY, CDR2 FYNNEI. With V trimmed by 6 bases and J by 1 base, 6 bases remained unmatched. The CDR3 sequence is 15 residues long. The CDR3 nucleotides read TGTGCCAGCAGGGGAGGACAGGGGGTTTCCTACGAGCAGTACTTC. Residues: CASRGGQGVSYEQYF.

For the CDR3, the DNA is TGTGCCAGCAGTTACCTCAGGGCTCCCACAGATACGCAGTATTTT. It codes for CASSYLRAPTDTQYF. The chain employs TRBV27 and TRBJ2-3, with D possibly being TRBD1 (5 bases). The CDR3 is 15 amino acids. CDR1 and CDR2 (germline): MNHEY, SMNVEV (reference sequence). The V end was cut by 4 bases, the J end by 2 bases, with 13 bases between.

The chain uses TRBV27 and TRBJ2-2, with TRBD1 identical over 7 bases. The CDR3 extends over 20 amino acids. Per the germline V gene, CDR1 is MNHEY and CDR2 is SMNVEV (reference sequence). The trim removed 3 bases at V and 6 bases at J, leaving 22 bases unmatched. The CDR3 DNA follows: TGTGCCAGCAGTTTTCGGGGCCCCATCCTTACCTCAACAGGGGCCGGGGAGCTGTTTTTT. Its translation is CASSFRGPILTSTGAGELFF.

The chain carries TRBV25-1 and TRBJ2-5; weak D call: TRBD2 (6 bases). The CDR3 length is 14 residues. Trimming took off 10 bases at V and 3 bases at J, with 18 bases between the two ends. Germline V gene lookup returns CDR1 MGHDK and CDR2 SYGVNS. The CDR3 reads CATSRDSGEETQYF. The CDR3 bases are TGTGCCACCTCCCGCGATAGCGGTGAAGAGACCCAGTACTTC.

The J gene is TRBJ2-7, the V gene TRBV19, with D uncertain. Germline CDR1 LNHDA, CDR2 SQIVND (reference sequence). Trimming removed 3 bases at V and 0 bases at J, with 12 bases between. This CDR3 is 15 amino acids long. CDR3 amino acids: CASSISDSLSYEQYF. The CDR3 DNA sequence: TGTGCCAGTAGTATTTCAGACTCCCTCTCCTACGAGCAGTACTTC.

The chain is built from TRBV4-3 and TRBJ2-3, with 7 bases aligning to TRBD2. The J segment lost 4 bases and the V segment lost 3 bases, leaving 10 bases of the junction unmatched. This CDR3 has 16 amino acids. CDR1 is LGHNA and CDR2 is YSLEER in the germline V gene. In DNA, the CDR3 is TGCGCCAGCAGCCAGTTCTACGGCGGGAGTTCAGATACGCAGTATTTT. This translates into CASSQFYGGSSDTQYF.

The rearrangement links TRBV5-1 to TRBJ2-5; 7 bases map to TRBD1. V lost 8 bases to trimming and J lost 5 bases; unmatched junction nucleotides: 9. The CDR3 runs 13 residues. CDR1 is SGHRS and CDR2 is YFSETQ in the germline V gene. The CDR3 nucleotides are TGCGCCAGTGCTAGACAGGGTCGCGAGACCCAGTACTTC. This translates into CASARQGRETQYF.

This sequence joins TRBV7-2 and TRBJ2-7, with TRBD2 matching over 11 bases. The CDR3 contains 16 residues. V shed 5 bases and J 4 bases; nucleotides not matched to a gene: 10. Looked up from germline, CDR1 is SGHTA and CDR2 is FQGNSA. The CDR3 spells CASSIELAGGPYEQYF. CDR3 sequence (DNA): TGTGCCAGCAGCATAGAGTTAGCGGGAGGGCCGTACGAGCAGTACTTC.

The rearrangement joins TRBV2 to TRBJ2-1, with D possibly TRBD2 on 6 matching bases. V shed 6 bases and J shed 10 bases, with 31 bases lying between them. The germline CDR1 and CDR2 sequences are SNHLY and FYNNEI. The CDR3 is 18 residues long. The chain's CDR3 is CASRVSSTASGSYREQFF. The CDR3 DNA reads TGTGCCAGCAGGGTGAGCTCTACAGCAAGCGGGTCCTACAGGGAGCAGTTCTTC. The variable domain in full, completed from reference TRBV2 and TRBJ2-1, reads EPEVTQTPSHQVTQMGQEVILRCVPISNHLYFYWYRQILGQKVEFLVSFYNNEISEKSEIFDDQFSVERPDGSNFTLKIRSTKLEDSAMYFCASRVSSTASGSYREQFFGPGTRLTVL.

The CDR3 region is CASSVVNAEQFF. CDR3 DNA sequence: TGTGCCAGCAGCGTAGTTAACGCCGAGCAGTTCTTC. The chain is built from TRBV9 and TRBJ2-1; D is uncertain. The CDR3 runs to 12 residues. Trimming cost V 0 bases and J 10 bases, with 8 bases left between them. The germline gives CDR1 SGDLS, CDR2 YYNGEE. Full variable domain (remainder filled in from reference TRBV9 and TRBJ2-1): DSGVTQTPKHLITATGQRVTLRCSPRSGDLSVYWYQQSLDQGLQFLIQYYNGEERAKGNILERFSAQQFPDLHSELNLSSLELGDSALYFCASSVVNAEQFFGPGTRLTVL.

This rearrangement joins TRBV19 to TRBJ2-3; no definite D call. Trimming pared 3 bases from V and 4 bases from J, leaving 5 bases between. The CDR3 consists of 12 residues. Germline assignment: CDR1 LNHDA and CDR2 SQIVND (reference sequence). The CDR3 protein is CASSIQADTQYF. The CDR3 DNA is TGTGCCAGTAGTATCCAGGCAGATACGCAGTATTTT. The whole variable domain, remainder taken from reference TRBV19 and TRBJ2-3, is DGGITQSPKYLFRKEGQNVTLSCEQNLNHDAMYWYRQDPGQGLRLIYYSQIVNDFQKGDIAEGYSVSREKKESFPLTVTSAQKNPTAFYLCASSIQADTQYFGPGTRLTVL.

The chain is built from TRBV5-4 and TRBJ2-3; 16 nucleotides agree with TRBD2. The V segment lost 0 bases and the J segment 4 bases; nucleotides outside the gene matches: 8. This CDR3 region has 19 residues. Germline V gene sequence: CDR1 SGHNT, CDR2 YYREEE (reference sequence). The CDR3 coding sequence is TGTGCCAGCAGCTTGGACCCCGGGACTAGCGGGAGGGACCCAGATACGCAGTATTTT. Translated, it gives CASSLDPGTSGRDPDTQYF.